This entry lists 9 T cell receptor beta chains sequenced from one sample in a study of blood T cell repertoires in COVID-19. Produced via immunoSEQ multiplex PCR; TCRdb's table is partial and in-frame only. The profile shows fewer than 150,000 clones, 85% to 90% of them singletons. Sequencing was carried out using peripheral blood. Source of these receptors: a woman in her 50s with active or convalescent COVID-19.

CDR3 sequence (DNA): TGTGCCACCAGCCCCCAGGGTCCGAGAGACACTGAAGCTTTCTTT. Translation: CATSPQGPRDTEAFF. V gene TRBV2 combines with J gene TRBJ1-1, with D possibly being TRBD1 (5 bases). The germline V gene encodes CDR1 SNHLY and CDR2 FYNNEI. V was trimmed by 10 bases and J by 3 bases, leaving 21 bases between them. The CDR3 runs to 15 residues.

The rearrangement joins TRBV27 to TRBJ2-3, with D perhaps matching TRBD2 (5 bases). Trimming took 2 bases from V and 2 from J, leaving 8 bases between them. This CDR3 spans 14 amino acids. Germline V CDR1 and CDR2: MNHEY, SMNVEV (reference sequence). The CDR3 nucleotides read TGTGCCAGCAGTTTAGGCGGGCACACAGATACGCAGTATTTT. Amino acids: CASSLGGHTDTQYF.

The rearrangement uses TRBV12-5 and TRBJ2-5; 14 bases match TRBD2. V dropped 4 bases and J dropped 1; count of bases not matched to a gene: 8. Germline loops: CDR1 LGHNT, CDR2 FRNRAP. This CDR3 region has 18 residues. CDR3 in amino acids: CASGWDGLAGGLQETQYF. CDR3 sequence (DNA): TGTGCTAGTGGTTGGGACGGACTAGCGGGAGGCCTCCAAGAGACCCAGTACTTC.

The V gene is TRBV10-3, the J gene TRBJ2-7; D is uncertain. Deletions cut 10 bases from V and 2 bases from J, with 9 bases between. The CDR3 covers 11 residues. The germline V gene encodes CDR1 ENHRY and CDR2 SYGVKD. CDR3: CATYGTYEQYF. In DNA form, the CDR3 reads TGTGCCACCTATGGTACCTACGAGCAGTACTTC.

V usage is TRBV28 and J usage is TRBJ2-1, with 7 bases identical to TRBD2. The CDR3 is made up of 16 amino acids. Germline CDR1 is MDHEN and CDR2 is SYDVKM. With V trimmed by 4 bases and J by 8 bases, 14 bases remained unmatched. The CDR3 here is CASSSYPREAEDEQFF. The CDR3 DNA reads as TGTGCCAGCAGTTCCTACCCTCGGGAGGCCGAGGATGAGCAGTTCTTC.

This clone was counted a single time. CDR3 amino acids: CASSEGGALHEQFF. DNA for the CDR3: TGTGCCAGCAGTGAAGGAGGGGCGCTTCATGAGCAGTTCTTC. V gene TRBV9 combines with J gene TRBJ2-1, with D tentatively TRBD2 (6 bases). This CDR3 is built from 14 residues. Germline CDR1 reads SGDLS; CDR2 reads YYNGEE. Trimming stripped 5 bases from V and 8 bases from J, with 17 bases between. Full variable domain (outside the CDR3, taken from reference TRBV9 and TRBJ2-1): DSGVTQTPKHLITATGQRVTLRCSPRSGDLSVYWYQQSLDQGLQFLIQYYNGEERAKGNILERFSAQQFPDLHSELNLSSLELGDSALYFCASSEGGALHEQFFGPGTRLTVL.

The rearrangement links TRBV30 to TRBJ1-2, with TRBD1 matching 11 bases. J was trimmed by 3 bases and V by 3 bases; bases with no gene match: 6. This CDR3 has 15 residues. Per the germline V gene, CDR1 is GTSNPN and CDR2 is SVGIG (reference sequence). For the CDR3, the DNA is TGTGCCTGGAGCTTGGGACAGGGGGTAGACTATGGCTACACCTTC. Its translation: CAWSLGQGVDYGYTF.

At least ten counts were recorded for this clone. The same CDR3 is also encoded by other DNA sequences in this sample. The chain uses TRBV5-1 and TRBJ1-1; D may be TRBD1 (5 bases). With 0 bases removed from V and 2 bases from J, the gap between germline ends came to 5 bases. The CDR3 sequence is 13 residues long. Germline V CDR1 and CDR2: SGHRS, YFSETQ. As DNA, the CDR3 is TGCGCCAGCAGCTTGGGGGGCAACACTGAAGCTTTCTTT. Its translation: CASSLGGNTEAFF.

Only a few counts were recorded for this clone. The rearrangement joins TRBV3-1 (or the pseudogene TRBV3-2) to TRBJ2-2; TRBD1 agrees at 7 bases. After removal of 0 bases from V and 2 bases from J, the junction contained 12 bases not matched to a gene. Germline CDR1 LGHDT, CDR2 YNNKEL (reference sequence). The CDR3 loop spans 19 amino acids. CDR3 protein: CASSQDGVGTEINTGELFF. In nucleotides, the CDR3 is TGTGCCAGCAGCCAAGATGGGGTCGGGACAGAGATAAACACCGGGGAGCTGTTTTTT.